The sequence of this T cell receptor (beta chain) was determined in a study of T-cell reconstitution after alpha-beta-depleted transplantation in children (dated by TCRdb to 2015 to 2016). As for the study more broadly: T-cell immune reconstitution after TCRalphabeta/CD19-depleted allogeneic hematopoietic cell transplantation in children was quantitatively tracked in the study by means of TCR repertoire profiling. Overall study results and their limits: Hyperexpanded clone frequencies declined over subsequent months; after one year, T-cell counts and TCRbeta diversity were mostly attributed to newly produced T cells. In some patients, the high TCRbeta diversity seen at day 60 was put down to recipient T cells and intrathymic progenitors that had survived conditioning. About two months after transplant, the apparently early recovery of alphabetaT-cell counts reportedly depended on just several hundred clones that had expanded rapidly and came from non-depleted graft cells.

This clonotype has ten or more counts. The specificity of this receptor is unknown. Nothing much larger sits one base from this clone, and base qualities are not available. The treatment or condition label corresponds to: allogeneic hematopoietic cell transplantation with graft depleted of TCRalphabeta T cells and CD19 B cells. The children who served as transplant recipients had been given grafts of TCRalphabeta/CD19-depleted allogeneic hematopoietic cells. The method behind the library was PCR. TCRdb lists the instrument as Illumina HiSeq 2500. To normalize quantification of the TCRbeta repertoire, the TCR libraries were built with molecular barcoding that relied on unique molecular identifiers. TCRdb reworked the public reads: Q25 trimming with fastp, MiXCR clone assembly, productive beta chains retained. Entries that share a CDR3 protein sequence are merged under the most common genes and DNA. The sample contains around 670,000 distinct CDR3 sequences, about 12% of them found a single time. The top ten clonotypes cover around 0.76% of the sample.

The germline V gene specifies SGHVS as CDR1 and FNYEAQ as CDR2. The CDR3 numbers 13 residues from cysteine through phenylalanine. Only CDR3 DNA remains: 39 bases, in frame from the first base. V loses 1 base, J loses 8 bases, and the germline ends lie 9 bases apart. The receptor was derived from a girl aged 2-10 years with congenital amegakaryocytic thrombocytopenia, due to receive a stem cell transplant. The V and J genes are TRBV7-6 and TRBJ2-4, with no confidently assigned D gene. Sequences were derived from PBMCs, sampled before TCRalphabeta/CD19-depleted stem cell transplant. The CDR3 reads CASSLEPADIQYF. The sequenced DNA: TGTGCCAGCAGCTTAGAACCTGCGGACATTCAGTACTTC.